This entry lists 30 T cell receptor beta chains sequenced from one sample in a study of T cells in women clearing cervical HPV infection. Repertoires were generated with immunoSEQ multiplex PCR, while TCRdb's copy carries only in-frame clones and drops some. This repertoire comprises tens of thousands of clones; its ten largest clones make up around 1.3%. Sequenced sample: blood buffy coat. These receptors were collected from a woman between 18 and 75 years old with a cervical HPV16 infection that either progressed to CIN3+ or cleared (not recorded which).

With regard to this clone: Sequencing ends 3 residues short of the CDR3 end; the germline J gene provides the rest. The chain has TRBV4-1 and TRBJ2-1; weak D call: TRBD2 (5 bases). V dropped 4 bases and J dropped 2 bases, with 12 bases sitting between them. The CDR3 extends over 15 amino acids. Germline CDR1 and CDR2: MGHRA and YSYEKL. The CDR3 spells CASSPDWNAYNEQFF. CDR3 bases read: TGCGCCAGCAGCCCGGACTGGAACGCCTACAATGAG.

Remarks on this clone: Read coverage stops 3 residues before the CDR3 terminus; the germline J gene supplies the remainder. The chain recombines TRBV4-1 with TRBJ2-7; 10 nucleotides align to TRBD1. Trimming removed 0 bases from V and 4 bases from J; junction bases left unmatched: 6. Germline V CDR1 and CDR2: MGHRA, YSYEKL. The CDR3 runs 16 residues. The sequenced CDR3 bases are TGCGCCAGCAGCCAAGAGTTCGGGACAGGGGCTTACGAG. Its protein product is CASSQEFGTGAYE. The complete CDR3 reads CASSQEFGTGAYEQYF.

Partial CDR3 DNA: TGTGCCATCAGTGAGTCGGGCGGGAACTATGGC. It specifies CAISESGGNYG. The whole CDR3 sequence reads CAISESGGNYGYTF. This chain links TRBV10-3 with TRBJ1-2, with D hard to call. Read data end 3 residues before the CDR3 end; the end is taken from the germline J gene. CDR3 length: 14 residues. CDR1 is ENHRY and CDR2 is SYGVKD in the germline V gene. Trimming shortened V by 0 bases and J by 2 bases, and 7 bases separated the two germline ends.

The CDR3 DNA, read in part, is TGTGCCATCCGTGGGACAGCTAATCAGCCC. Its translation is CAIRGTANQP. The full CDR3 protein reads CAIRGTANQPQHF. The chain combines TRBV10-3 with TRBJ1-5; 7 bases map to TRBD1. The CDR3 is cut off 3 residues early in the read; its end comes from the germline J gene. CDR1 and CDR2 from the germline V gene are ENHRY and SYGVKD. This CDR3 has 13 amino acids. Trimming took 8 bases from V and 4 from J; bases not matched to a gene: 5.

Of note for this clone: The read ends 3 residues shy of where the CDR3 ends; the end is completed using the germline J gene. The rearrangement links TRBV5-1 to TRBJ2-7; TRBD2 aligns across 9 bases. Germline values: CDR1 SGHRS, CDR2 YFSETQ. V lost 1 base to trimming and J lost 0 bases; unmatched junction nucleotides: 2. The CDR3 runs to 15 residues. The sequenced CDR3 bases are TGCGCCAGCAGCTTGCTAGCGGGACCCTCCTACGAG. Residues: CASSLLAGPSYE. From start to end, the CDR3 is CASSLLAGPSYEQYF.

A note on this clone: The CDR3 end is not reached by the read, which stops 3 residues before it; the germline J gene fills it in. The rearrangement uses TRBV7-3 and TRBJ1-2; the D gene is possibly TRBD1 (5 bases). CDR3 length: 15 residues. Per germline, CDR1 SGHTA and CDR2 FQGTGA. Incomplete CDR3 DNA: TGTGCCAGCAGCTTGTTAGCGGGGCCGTACAATGAC. Amino acid sequence: CASSLLAGPYND. The whole CDR3 sequence reads CASSLLAGPYNDYTF.

Worth noting for this clone: The CDR3 extends 3 residues past the end of the read, so its final part is completed from the germline J gene. The chain combines TRBV5-4 with TRBJ1-2; D is perhaps TRBD1 (5 bases). Trimming stripped 0 bases from V and 0 bases from J, with 6 bases between. In germline, CDR1 is SGHNT, CDR2 YYREEE (reference sequence). This CDR3 spans 14 amino acids. The CDR3 spells CASSLDRTNYGYTF. Incomplete CDR3 DNA: TGTGCCAGCAGCTTGGACAGGACTAACTATGGC.

In regard to this clone: The read terminates 3 residues ahead of where the CDR3 ends, so the germline J gene completes it. The V call is TRBV7-9, the J call TRBJ1-2; no reliable D call. CDR1 SEHNR and CDR2 FQNEAQ come from the germline V gene (reference sequence). The germline V and J ends were trimmed by 5 bases and 6 bases, with 13 bases remaining between them. The CDR3 runs to 13 residues. CDR3 sequence reads: CASSPGWADGYTF. The sequenced CDR3 bases are TGTGCCAGCAGCCCGGGGTGGGCCGATGGC.

For this clone: Read sequence stops 3 residues before the CDR3 end, and the germline J gene provides the missing end. V is TRBV30 and J is TRBJ2-3; possible D gene TRBD2, 6 bases. V shed 2 bases and J shed 5 bases, with 11 bases lying between them. In germline, CDR1 is GTSNPN, CDR2 SVGIG (reference sequence). The CDR3 is 13 amino acids. The chain's CDR3 is CAWSLGLGDTQYF. The CDR3 bases that were read are TGTGCCTGGAGTCTGGGACTGGGAGATACG.

To note about this clone: From the germline J gene comes the end of the CDR3, since the read stops 3 residues before it. The chain combines TRBV6-1 with TRBJ2-7; D is undetermined. The CDR3 spans 14 residues. The V gene's germline CDR1 is MNHNS and CDR2 SASEGT. V lost 2 bases to trimming and J lost 3 bases, with 11 bases between them. CDR3 residues: CASSETMGSYEQYF. The sequenced CDR3 bases are TGTGCCAGCAGTGAAACCATGGGCAGCTACGAG.

To note about this clone: The read ends 3 residues before the CDR3 terminus; that terminus is restored from the germline J gene. The rearrangement uses TRBV10-3 and TRBJ1-1; 8 nucleotides agree with TRBD1. CDR1 is ENHRY, CDR2 SYGVKD, per germline. Germline trimming cut 7 bases from V and 0 bases from J; bases unmatched to any gene: 7. The CDR3 has 15 amino acids. The CDR3 DNA, read in part, is TGTGCCATCAAAGGACAGGGATCTATGAACACTGAA. Its protein product is CAIKGQGSMNTE. Given in full, the CDR3 is CAIKGQGSMNTEAFF.

CDR3 sequence: CSATDRGSSGANVLTF. The sequenced part of the CDR3 DNA is TGCAGTGCCACCGACAGGGGCTCTTCTGGGGCCAACGTC. The V and J genes are TRBV20-1 and TRBJ2-6; 8 bases are a match to TRBD1. The read falls 3 residues short of the CDR3 end, and the missing part is taken from the germline J gene. This CDR3 has 16 residues. The germline V gene encodes CDR1 DFQATT and CDR2 SNEGSKA (reference sequence). Unmatched junction bases numbered 8, after V lost 6 bases and J lost 1 base.

On this clone itself: The CDR3 end falls 3 residues outside the read, so it is completed with the germline J gene. The chain joins TRBV29-1 to TRBJ2-1; possibly TRBD1 for D (5 bases). Germline V lookup: CDR1 SQVTM, CDR2 ANQGSEA. The CDR3 has 12 residues. The ends were cut back, 7 bases at V and 4 bases at J, with 11 bases in the middle. The covered CDR3 bases are TGCAGCGCCCTACAGGATTACAATGAG. It is translated as CSALQDYNE. The CDR3, in full, reads CSALQDYNEQFF.

Points on this clone: The read comes to an end 3 residues before the CDR3 does, leaving the germline J gene to fill in the end. The chain has TRBV5-4 and TRBJ1-5, with 11 bases that match TRBD1. The CDR3 has 15 amino acids. Germline CDR1 and CDR2: SGHNT and YYREEE (reference sequence). The ends lost 3 bases at V and 6 bases at J; junction bases unmatched: 5. The CDR3 spells CASSSGQGAGQPQHF. The CDR3 bases that were read are TGTGCCAGCAGCTCCGGACAGGGGGCCGGTCAGCCC.

In the case of this clone: Coverage ceases 3 residues before the CDR3 finishes, and the germline J gene fills in the end. This chain connects TRBV7-9 to TRBJ2-4; 8 bases match TRBD1. The CDR3 is 15 amino acids. The germline V gene encodes CDR1 SEHNR and CDR2 FQNEAQ (reference sequence). CDR3 protein: CASSLAQGAVDGQYF. The sequenced part of the CDR3 DNA is TGTGCCAGCAGCTTAGCGCAGGGGGCGGTTGATGGT.

As concerns this clone: Read data end 3 residues before the CDR3 end; the end is taken from the germline J gene. This sequence joins TRBV12-5 and TRBJ2-2; 12 bases line up with TRBD2. The CDR3 spans 16 residues. The V gene's germline CDR1 is LGHNT and CDR2 FRNRAP. Germline trimming cut 5 bases from V and 6 bases from J; bases unmatched to any gene: 7. Partial CDR3 DNA: TGTGCTAGTGGTCCAAGACTAGCGGGAGACCCCGGGGAG. Residues: CASGPRLAGDPGE. The complete CDR3 reads CASGPRLAGDPGELFF. Complete variable domain (other parts from reference TRBV12-5 and TRBJ2-2): DARVTQTPRHKVTEMGQEVTMRCQPILGHNTVFWYRQTMMQGLELLAYFRNRAPLDDSGMPKDRFSAEMPDATLATLKIQPSEPRDSAVYFCASGPRLAGDPGELFFGEGSRLTVL.

About this clone: The read comes to an end 3 residues before the CDR3 does, leaving the germline J gene to fill in the end. This rearrangement joins TRBV20-1 to TRBJ2-2; TRBD1 is a possible D gene (6 bases). Germline CDR1 is DFQATT and CDR2 is SNEGSKA (reference sequence). V lost 3 bases and J lost 4, with 9 bases in between. The CDR3 extends over 13 amino acids. CDR3 amino acids: CSASRGGTGELFF. The CDR3 DNA, read in part, is TGCAGTGCTAGCAGGGGCGGCACCGGGGAG.

With regard to this clone: The read is 3 residues too short to cover the CDR3 end, so that end is filled in from the germline J gene. The chain has TRBV5-1 and TRBJ2-1; 8 nucleotides match TRBD1. The CDR3 runs 14 residues. Looked up from germline, CDR1 is SGHRS and CDR2 is YFSETQ. With V trimmed by 5 bases and J by 2 bases, 3 bases remained unmatched. The CDR3 protein is CASRLTGAYNEQFF. The DNA read from the CDR3 is TGCGCCAGCAGGTTGACAGGGGCCTACAATGAG.

On this clone: The CDR3 goes on 3 residues after the read ends, and that part is filled in from the germline J gene. The chain has TRBV2 and TRBJ2-2, with TRBD2 as a possible D gene (5 bases). The germline CDR1 and CDR2 sequences are SNHLY and FYNNEI. CDR3 length: 14 residues. CDR3 DNA, as far as it was read: TGTGCCAGCAGTCCGAGGGTTCTCGGTTCACCG. This translates into CASSPRVLGSP. The complete CDR3 reads CASSPRVLGSPLFF.

Details on this clone: From the germline J gene comes the end of the CDR3, since the read stops 3 residues before it. This chain joins TRBV28 and TRBJ1-5; 9 bases match TRBD1. Trimming cost V 6 bases and J 7 bases; bases outside gene matches: 7. The CDR3 is 14 amino acids. Germline V gene data show CDR1 as MDHEN and CDR2 as SYDVKM. The CDR3 loop is CASRPQGAGQPQHF. CDR3 DNA (partial): TGTGCCAGCAGACCACAGGGGGCGGGCCAGCCC.

As concerns this clone: The DNA ends 3 residues before the CDR3 does, and the rest of the CDR3 is filled in from the germline J gene. This chain joins TRBV6-2 or TRBV6-3 and TRBJ2-1; tentative D call: TRBD2 (6 bases). Germline CDR1 MNHEY, CDR2 SVGEGT. V lost 6 bases and J lost 6, with 18 bases in between. CDR3 size: 15 residues. CDR3 bases read: TGTGCCAGCAGCCCCGGGACTCTCTTGGGCAATGAG. Its protein product is CASSPGTLLGNE. In full, the CDR3 is CASSPGTLLGNEQFF.

On this clone: The read terminates 3 residues before the CDR3 end, so the remaining end is supplied by the germline J gene. The chain carries TRBV4-2 and TRBJ2-2; D may be TRBD2 (5 bases). The CDR3 length is 17 residues. Deletions cut 0 bases from V and 7 bases from J, with 18 bases between. Germline values: CDR1 LGHNA, CDR2 YNFKEQ. The CDR3 loop is CASSQEPGGGSSGELFF. The sequenced part of the CDR3 DNA is TGTGCCAGCAGCCAAGAACCAGGAGGAGGTTCCAGCGGGGAG.

Turning to this clone: The read ends 3 residues early relative to the CDR3; the germline J gene fills the gap. The chain carries TRBV2 and TRBJ2-2, with 10 nucleotides matching TRBD1. Germline-derived CDR1 and CDR2 are SNHLY and FYNNEI. CDR3 length: 17 residues. CDR3 DNA (partial): TGTGCCAGCAGTGAAGGTGACCGGGACAGGGGTATGATGAAG. Translated: CASSEGDRDRGMMK. The full-length CDR3 reads as CASSEGDRDRGMMKLFF.

Details on this clone: The sequence runs out 3 residues before the end of the CDR3; the remainder is reconstructed from the germline J gene. The rearrangement uses TRBV5-1 and TRBJ2-7; TRBD1 matches at 9 bases. Germline values: CDR1 SGHRS, CDR2 YFSETQ. Trimming at V came to 3 bases and at J to 4 bases, leaving 5 bases not matched to a gene. The CDR3 contains 14 residues. CDR3 DNA, as far as it was read: TGCGCCAGCAGCTCAACAGGGGGCATTTACGAG. Protein sequence: CASSSTGGIYE. The complete CDR3 reads CASSSTGGIYEQYF.

Comment on this clone: Coverage ceases 3 residues before the CDR3 finishes, and the germline J gene fills in the end. The chain links TRBV5-1 to TRBJ2-7, with 7 nucleotides matching TRBD1. The length of the CDR3 is 15 residues. J was trimmed by 3 bases and V by 4 bases; bases with no gene match: 10. CDR1 SGHRS and CDR2 YFSETQ come from the germline V gene. Incomplete CDR3 DNA: TGCGCCAGCAGCCGTCAACAGGGGTTCAACTACGAG. It encodes CASSRQQGFNYE. The CDR3 in its entirety is CASSRQQGFNYEQYF.

For this clone: With the read ending 3 residues before the CDR3 end, the germline J gene is used to fill in that end. This chain joins TRBV7-2 and TRBJ1-2; D remains unclear. Germline V gives CDR1 SGHTA, CDR2 FQGNSA. This CDR3 region has 13 residues. The CDR3 bases that were read are TGTGCCAGCAGCTCTCTAGCGGGGATCGAC. Amino acid sequence: CASSSLAGID. The CDR3 in its entirety is CASSSLAGIDYTF.

On this clone itself: The read falls 3 residues short of the CDR3 end, and the missing part is taken from the germline J gene. The V and J genes are TRBV11-2 and TRBJ1-3, with D tentatively TRBD1 (5 bases). The CDR3 extends over 15 amino acids. V was clipped by 0 bases and J by 8 bases, with 14 bases between them. Looked up from germline, CDR1 is SGHAT and CDR2 is FQNNGV. The CDR3: CASSLDGAVWDTIYF. CDR3 bases read: TGTGCCAGCAGCTTAGATGGGGCCGTTTGGGACACC.

Concerning this clone itself: The read ends 3 residues shy of where the CDR3 ends; the end is completed using the germline J gene. This chain uses TRBV7-3 with TRBJ2-5, with D unresolved. The germline V gene has CDR1 SGHTA and CDR2 FQGTGA. The V gene lost 0 bases and the J gene lost 5 bases, with 7 bases spanning the gap. This CDR3 comprises 13 residues. This CDR3 reads CASSLTGAETQYF. CDR3 DNA, as far as it was read: TGTGCCAGCAGCTTAACGGGCGCGGAGACC. The complete variable domain, with remaining parts taken from reference TRBV7-3 and TRBJ2-5, reads GAGVSQTPSNKVTEKGKYVELRCDPISGHTALYWYRQSLGQGPEFLIYFQGTGAADDSGLPNDRFFAVRPEGSVSTLKIQRTERGDSAVYLCASSLTGAETQYFGPGTRLLVL.

CDR3 bases read: TGTGCCATCAGTGACAGCGGTTACTACAATGAG. This translates into CAISDSGYYNE. The full CDR3 is CAISDSGYYNEQFF. V gene TRBV10-3 combines with J gene TRBJ2-1; D might be TRBD2 (5 bases). Sequencing ends 3 residues short of the CDR3 end; the germline J gene provides the rest. The CDR3 totals 14 residues. The germline V gene encodes CDR1 ENHRY and CDR2 SYGVKD. V lost 3 bases, J lost 3 bases, and 9 bases lay in between.

Remarks on this clone: The read halts 3 residues ahead of the CDR3 end, with the missing end drawn from the germline J gene. The rearrangement joins TRBV6-2 or TRBV6-3 to TRBJ1-5; D ambiguous. V was clipped by 5 bases and J by 3 bases, with 8 bases between them. There are 13 residues in the CDR3. CDR1 and CDR2 (germline): MNHEY, SVGEGT. The CDR3 protein is CASSAQVNQPQHF. The sequenced CDR3 bases are TGTGCCAGCAGTGCACAAGTCAATCAGCCC.